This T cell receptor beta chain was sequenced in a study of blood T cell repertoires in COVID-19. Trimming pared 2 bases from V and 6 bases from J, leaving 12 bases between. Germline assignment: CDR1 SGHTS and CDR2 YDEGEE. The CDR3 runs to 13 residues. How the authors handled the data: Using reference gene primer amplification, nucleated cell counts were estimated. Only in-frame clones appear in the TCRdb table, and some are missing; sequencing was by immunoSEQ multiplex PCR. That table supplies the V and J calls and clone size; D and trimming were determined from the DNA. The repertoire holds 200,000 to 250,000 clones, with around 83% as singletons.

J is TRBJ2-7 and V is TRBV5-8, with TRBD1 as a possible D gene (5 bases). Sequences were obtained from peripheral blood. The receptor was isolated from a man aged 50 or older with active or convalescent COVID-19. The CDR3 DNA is TGTGCCAGCAGCTTAGTGTGGGGCTCCGAGCAGTACGTC. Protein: CASSLVWGSEQYV.